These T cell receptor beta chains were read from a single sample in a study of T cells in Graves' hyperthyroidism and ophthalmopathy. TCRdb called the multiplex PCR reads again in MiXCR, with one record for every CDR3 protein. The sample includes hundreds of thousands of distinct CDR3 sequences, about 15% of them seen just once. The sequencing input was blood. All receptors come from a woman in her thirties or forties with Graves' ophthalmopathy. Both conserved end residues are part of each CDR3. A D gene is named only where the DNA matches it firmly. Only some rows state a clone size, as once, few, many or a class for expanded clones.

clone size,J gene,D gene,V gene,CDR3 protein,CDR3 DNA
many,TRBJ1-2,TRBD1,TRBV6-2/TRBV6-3,CASSYLGQGDYGYTF,TGTGCCAGCAGTTACCTGGGACAGGGAGACTATGGCTACACCTTC
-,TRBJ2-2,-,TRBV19,CASRPLDQVTGELFF,TGTGCCAGTAGACCCCTGGATCAGGTCACCGGGGAGCTGTTTTTT
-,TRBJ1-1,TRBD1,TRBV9,CASSEQGAGNTEAFF,TGTGCCAGCAGCGAACAGGGGGCCGGGAACACTGAAGCTTTCTTT
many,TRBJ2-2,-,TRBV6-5,CASSSLLRELNTGELFF,TGTGCCAGCAGTTCCTTACTCAGGGAGCTGAACACCGGGGAGCTGTTTTTT
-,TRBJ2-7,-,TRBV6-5,CASSLPWPPEQYF,TGTGCCAGCAGTTTACCTTGGCCCCCCGAGCAGTACTTC
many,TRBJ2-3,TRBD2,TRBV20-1,CSARTGTSDVDTQYF,TGCAGTGCTAGGACCGGGACTAGCGATGTAGATACGCAGTATTTT
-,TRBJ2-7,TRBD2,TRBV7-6,CASSLTSGGPFEQYF,TGTGCCAGCAGCTTGACTAGCGGGGGCCCTTTCGAGCAGTACTTC
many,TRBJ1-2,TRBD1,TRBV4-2,CASSQGTGGRGYTF,TGTGCCAGCAGCCAAGGGACAGGGGGTCGTGGCTACACCTTC
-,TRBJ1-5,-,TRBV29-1,CSVAWEGQPQHF,TGCAGCGTTGCGTGGGAAGGTCAGCCCCAGCATTTT
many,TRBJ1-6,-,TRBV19,CASAGTISPLHF,TGTGCCAGTGCCGGGACTATCTCACCCCTCCACTTT
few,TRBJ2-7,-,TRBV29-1,CSSVDSTREYF,TGCAGCTCCGTTGACAGCACGCGGGAGTACTTC
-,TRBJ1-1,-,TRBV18,CASSTTGMNTEAFF,TGTGCCAGCTCAACGACGGGCATGAACACTGAAGCTTTCTTT
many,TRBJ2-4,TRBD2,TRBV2,CASKGLAGEGGKNIQYF,TGTGCCAGCAAGGGACTAGCGGGAGAGGGAGGCAAAAACATTCAGTACTTC
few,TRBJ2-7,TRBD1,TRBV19,CASSTNTGTGGYEQYF,TGTGCCAGTAGTACAAATACCGGGACAGGGGGCTACGAGCAGTACTTC
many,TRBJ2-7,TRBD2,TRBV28,CASSHASGRGYEQYF,TGTGCCAGCAGCCATGCTAGCGGGAGGGGGTACGAGCAGTACTTC
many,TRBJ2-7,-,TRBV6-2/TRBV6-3,CASTNLPPGKYF,TGTGCCAGCACTAATTTACCCCCAGGGAAGTACTTC
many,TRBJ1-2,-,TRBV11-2,CASSQQPNYGYTF,TGTGCCAGCAGCCAACAGCCTAACTATGGCTACACCTTC
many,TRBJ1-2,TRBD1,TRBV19,CASQGTGLNYGYTF,TGTGCCAGTCAAGGGACAGGGCTTAACTATGGCTACACCTTC